The 15 T cell receptor beta chains below were found in one sample sequenced in a study of radiotherapy plus CTLA-4 blockade in lung cancer. The protocol was immunoSEQ multiplex PCR, while the TCRdb copy is restricted to in-frame clones and leaves out a portion. The sample holds some 50,000 clones; 80% to 90% are singletons and the top ten take 4.8%. The source was peripheral blood, collected from a patient treated with radiotherapy plus ipilimumab. These receptors came from a human donor with non-small cell lung cancer whose response to radiotherapy plus ipilimumab could not be evaluated.

This rearrangement joins TRBV7-2 to TRBJ1-2; D is perhaps TRBD1 (5 bases). The ends were cut back, 1 base at V and 8 bases at J, with 20 bases in the middle. The CDR3 runs to 16 residues. Germline V gene sequence: CDR1 SGHTA, CDR2 FQGNSA. CDR3 nucleotide sequence: TGTGCCAGCAGCTTAGTGGGCGCAGGGCTGTTTCGGGGCTACACCTTC. Translated, it gives CASSLVGAGLFRGYTF.

The gene calls are TRBV2 and TRBJ2-7; no clear D. The CDR3 runs 16 residues. V lost 6 bases and J 1 base, leaving 19 bases between the germline ends. Germline CDR1 reads SNHLY; CDR2 reads FYNNEI. As DNA, the CDR3 is TGTGCCAGCAGCCCACTCAGAAGCGCTTCGTCCTACGAGCAGTACTTC. Amino acids: CASSPLRSASSYEQYF.

The rearrangement links TRBV7-9 to TRBJ2-7; TRBD1 agrees at 7 bases. Per the germline V gene, CDR1 is SEHNR and CDR2 is FQNEAQ (reference sequence). CDR3 length: 15 amino acids. V gave up 4 bases and J gave up 0 bases; unmatched junction bases: 6. CDR3 nucleotide sequence: TGTGCCAGCAGCTCGGGACAGTGGAGCTCCTACGAGCAGTACTTC. It is translated as CASSSGQWSSYEQYF.

The chain couples TRBV7-9 to TRBJ1-3; 10 bases line up with TRBD1. TRBJ2-2 matches the DNA end more closely, so the J call is doubtful. CDR3 length equals 17 residues. Germline V gives CDR1 SEHNR, CDR2 FQNEAQ (reference sequence). The CDR3 region has the DNA TGTGCCAGCAGCTTCGAGGACGGGACAGGGGCATTCGGGGAGCTGTTTTTT. Translation: CASSFEDGTGAFGELFF.

The J gene is TRBJ2-1, the V gene TRBV19; 11 bases fit TRBD1. The ends lost 7 bases at V and 4 bases at J; junction bases unmatched: 6. CDR1 is LNHDA and CDR2 is SQIVND in the germline V gene (reference sequence). This CDR3 is 15 amino acids long. The CDR3 DNA is TGTGCCAGTAAAAGGGACAGGGGGTCTTACAATGAGCAGTTCTTC. Its translation: CASKRDRGSYNEQFF.

The chain couples TRBV4-1 to TRBJ2-3; D might be TRBD1 (5 bases). The CDR3 runs 13 residues. Germline CDR1 and CDR2: MGHRA and YSYEKL. V was clipped by 3 bases and J by 4 bases, with 8 bases between them. The CDR3 region has the DNA TGCGCCAGCAGCCAGGGGCTAGCAGATACGCAGTATTTT. It is translated as CASSQGLADTQYF.

The chain has TRBV5-4 and TRBJ1-2, with D unresolved. V was clipped by 4 bases and J by 4 bases, with 17 bases between them. CDR3 length: 15 residues. Germline V gene sequence: CDR1 SGHNT, CDR2 YYREEE (reference sequence). The CDR3 region has the DNA TGTGCCAGCAGCCCCGTAGAGATGGGCCTCTATGGCTACACCTTC. Translation: CASSPVEMGLYGYTF.

On this clone itself: The identical CDR3 is also encoded by other nucleotide sequences in the sample. The V gene is TRBV28, the J gene TRBJ2-1; 7 bases fit TRBD2. CDR3 size: 14 residues. Germline-derived CDR1 and CDR2 are MDHEN and SYDVKM. The junction had 10 bases not matched to a gene; V was cut back by 6 bases and J by 8 bases. Here the CDR3 reads CASSPRGEGDEQFF. CDR3 coding DNA: TGTGCCAGCAGCCCTCGGGGGGAGGGCGATGAGCAGTTCTTC. Looking up the rest from reference TRBV28 and TRBJ2-1 gives the full variable domain: DVKVTQSSRYLVKRTGEKVFLECVQDMDHENMFWYRQDPGLGLRLIYFSYDVKMKEKGDIPEGYSVSREKKERFSLILESASTNQTSMYLCASSPRGEGDEQFFGPGTRLTVL.

The J gene is TRBJ2-7, the V gene TRBV6-5; D perhaps matches TRBD1 (7 bases). This CDR3 spans 14 amino acids. Germline V gene data show CDR1 as MNHEY and CDR2 as SVGAGI. Trimming shortened V by 2 bases and J by 6 bases, and 14 bases separated the two germline ends. The chain's CDR3 is CASSYPGAGGEQYF. The CDR3 coding sequence is TGTGCCAGCAGTTACCCGGGGGCAGGGGGCGAGCAGTACTTC.

V gene TRBV19 combines with J gene TRBJ1-4; the D is unclear. There are 14 residues in the CDR3. Germline assignment: CDR1 LNHDA and CDR2 SQIVND (reference sequence). The V end was cut by 3 bases, the J end by 8 bases, with 13 bases between. CDR3 in amino acids: CASSITRFKEKLFF. DNA for the CDR3: TGTGCCAGTAGTATCACCAGGTTCAAAGAAAAACTGTTTTTT.

This chain links TRBV30 with TRBJ1-2, with a weak D call TRBD1 (6 bases). Trimming stripped 3 bases from V and 1 base from J, with 15 bases between. The CDR3 contains 15 residues. Per germline, CDR1 GTSNPN and CDR2 SVGIG (reference sequence). The DNA for the CDR3 is TGTGCCTGGAGGGGCGACGTAGGGGGTAACTATGGCTACACCTTC. This codes for CAWRGDVGGNYGYTF.

The chain carries TRBV28 and TRBJ2-6; no reliable D call. The ends were cut back, 7 bases at V and 0 bases at J, with 10 bases in the middle. This CDR3 contains 15 residues. The germline gives CDR1 MDHEN, CDR2 SYDVKM. The CDR3 DNA is TGTGCCAGCACTCCGTCTTTCTCTGGGGCCAACGTCCTGACTTTC. The encoded protein is CASTPSFSGANVLTF.

The rearrangement links TRBV7-2 to TRBJ1-2; D is unresolved. The V gene lost 0 bases and the J gene lost 4 bases, with 6 bases spanning the gap. Germline V gene data show CDR1 as SGHTA and CDR2 as FQGNSA. The CDR3 sequence is 13 residues long. CDR3 residues: CASSLAGSYGYTF. As DNA, the CDR3 is TGTGCCAGCAGCTTAGCAGGGAGCTATGGCTACACCTTC.

The V gene is TRBV7-9, the J gene TRBJ1-2; tentatively, D is TRBD1 (6 bases). Germline lookup yields CDR1 SEHNR and CDR2 FQNEAQ (reference sequence). The CDR3 length is 14 residues. V lost 3 bases, J lost 2 bases, and 10 bases lay in between. CDR3 DNA: TGTGCCAGCAGCTTGGGGGCTTCCAACTATGGCTACACCTTC. Protein sequence: CASSLGASNYGYTF.

The chain carries TRBV9 and TRBJ1-1; no clear D. Germline V gives CDR1 SGDLS, CDR2 YYNGEE. This CDR3 has 17 amino acids. The ends were cut back, 0 bases at V and 3 bases at J, with 18 bases in the middle. CDR3 sequence reads: CASSVDPQQVTYTEAFF. DNA for the CDR3: TGTGCCAGCAGCGTAGACCCCCAGCAGGTCACCTACACTGAAGCTTTCTTT.